This T cell receptor beta chain stems from a study of blood T cell repertoires in COVID-19 (TCRdb year 2020). A note on the overall study: Collaborator samples came from the United States, Italy and Spain and covered acute and convalescent phases of COVID-19. The repertoires were made available in a free public database intended to serve as a resource for research on the immune response to SARS-CoV-2. Where HLA class I and class II types were available, the types were taken from metadata supplied by the sample provider, not from assay-based typing. Samples were obtained from the ongoing ImmuneRACE study (first 160 participants) and from 1,200 or so subjects provided by 6 global collaborators. The prospective study material was composed of cDNA or gDNA derived from T cells, B-cell-depleted T cells, or PBMCs. The dataset comprised deeply sampled blood TCRbeta repertoires from subjects exposed to, actively infected with, or recovered from COVID-19. Nearly every sample came with metadata listing a de-identified subject ID, COVID-19 status, age in years and sex.

Broad study findings and their caveats: The quantity of clinical and demographic metadata differed by source and by participant and was supplied without curation.

TCRbeta CDR3 regions were amplified from genomic DNA using the immunoSEQ Assay, a bias-controlled multiplex PCR. The authors' analysis ran thus. The number of nucleated cells in each sample was estimated from the amplification of reference gene primers within the assay. Sequence reads were collapsed and filtered to measure the absolute abundance of every unique TCRbeta CDR3 rearrangement. For each sample, productive Simpson clonality was calculated as the square root of Simpson's diversity index over productive rearrangements. Not all clones reach the TCRdb copy of this immuneACCESS table, which keeps in-frame sequences only. Checked studies attribute under half of the gap to unresolved V genes and leave the rest unexplained. V, J and clone size are those of that table, while D and trimming were read from the DNA. The table for this sample lists about 160,000 clones; approximately 87% of them were counted only once. Approximately 6.1% of the sample comes from the top ten.

About this clone: Its specific antigen is unknown. No base quality information exists; no much larger clone differs at one position.

Each collaborating institution followed its own protocols to collect whole blood in K2EDTA tubes. For TCRbeta analysis, collaborators shipped samples as frozen whole blood, isolated PBMCs, or DNA extracted from either of those sample types. The receptor was isolated from a man of 80 years or more with acute or convalescent COVID-19. Sequencing was carried out using peripheral blood.

The CDR3 reads as follows: CASSRGLAADTQYF. The sequenced DNA: TGTGCCAGCAGCCGCGGACTAGCGGCAGATACGCAGTATTTT. The chain is made from TRBV6-6 and TRBJ2-3; 10 of the junction bases match TRBD2. There are 14 amino acids in the CDR3, from cysteine to phenylalanine inclusive. Only the CDR3 DNA is retained, 42 bases long and in frame from the first base. CDR1 MNHNY and CDR2 SVGAGI are derived from the germline V gene (reference sequence). Trimming accounts for 6 bases at V and 4 bases at J, while the number of junction bases matched to no gene is 4.